This is a list of T cell receptor beta chains from one sample in a study of regulatory T cells in long-lasting Graves disease. Each CDR3 protein is one row after TCRdb ran MiXCR on the multiplex PCR reads. This repertoire shows roughly 500,000 distinct CDR3 sequences, approximately 23% found once; its top ten account for around 13%. The input for sequencing was peripheral blood mononuclear cells (PBMCs), taken when the disease was refractory, from a patient treated with antithyroid drugs. Source of these receptors: a female donor with Graves disease. Each CDR3 is given with its conserved first and last residue. Fields, in order: clone size, J gene, V gene, D gene, CDR3 protein, CDR3 DNA. A D gene is named only where the DNA matches it firmly. Clone size is given for some rows only: seen once, a few or many times, or a class if the clone is expanded.

NA	TRBJ2-7	TRBV28	NA	CASSLGTTPYEQYF	TGTGCCAGCAGTCTTGGGACAACCCCCTACGAGCAGTACTTC
many	TRBJ2-7	TRBV28	TRBD1	CASSRKGQGLSYEQYF	TGTGCCAGCAGTCGGAAGGGACAGGGCCTCTCCTACGAGCAGTACTTC
few	TRBJ1-6	TRBV13	NA	CASSFAGGSGSPLHF	TGTGCCAGCAGCTTTGCCGGGGGAAGTGGTTCACCCCTCCACTTT
many	TRBJ2-5	TRBV28	TRBD2	CASSPSGVGAETQYF	TGTGCCAGCAGCCCAAGCGGGGTCGGGGCGGAGACCCAGTACTTC
many	TRBJ1-4	TRBV7-9	TRBD1	CASSPDRGSEKLFF	TGTGCCAGCAGCCCGGACAGGGGGAGCGAAAAACTGTTTTTT
NA	TRBJ2-1	TRBV7-2	TRBD2	CASSTGLAGNNEQFF	TGTGCCAGCAGCACGGGACTAGCGGGAAACAATGAGCAGTTCTTC
NA	TRBJ1-1	TRBV7-2	NA	CASSLASLGGHGNTEAFF	TGTGCCAGCAGCTTAGCCTCTTTGGGCGGGCATGGGAACACTGAAGCTTTCTTT
NA	TRBJ2-2	TRBV12-3/TRBV12-4	NA	CASTLGVNTGELFF	TGTGCCAGCACCCTGGGGGTGAACACCGGGGAGCTGTTTTTT
few	TRBJ2-4	TRBV5-1	NA	CASSPVGGRMNIQYF	TGCGCCAGCAGCCCCGTAGGAGGGAGAATGAACATTCAGTACTTC
many	TRBJ2-5	TRBV6-1	TRBD2	CASSPGGLETQYF	TGTGCCAGCAGTCCGGGGGGGCTGGAGACCCAGTACTTC
NA	TRBJ2-3	TRBV2	NA	CASSEVGDFFTDTQYF	TGTGCCAGCAGTGAAGTGGGGGACTTCTTCACAGATACGCAGTATTTT
many	TRBJ1-2	TRBV28	NA	CASTRPQNYGYTF	TGTGCCAGCACCAGGCCACAGAACTATGGCTACACCTTC
many	TRBJ2-2	TRBV19	TRBD1	CASSRSQGIANTGELFF	TGTGCCAGTAGTAGATCACAGGGGATCGCGAACACCGGGGAGCTGTTTTTT
NA	TRBJ2-5	TRBV30	NA	CAWSGLTQETQYF	TGTGCCTGGAGTGGCCTGACCCAAGAGACCCAGTACTTC
NA	TRBJ2-7	TRBV7-8	TRBD2	CAANPPSGMGEQYF	TGTGCCGCCAATCCCCCTAGCGGGATGGGGGAGCAGTACTTC
many	TRBJ2-5	TRBV6-5	NA	CASSYRSGYEETQYF	TGTGCCAGCAGTTACCGGTCAGGCTACGAAGAGACCCAGTACTTC
many	TRBJ1-2	TRBV28	TRBD1	CASSSRDRIRYTF	TGTGCCAGCAGTTCCCGGGACAGGATCCGCTACACCTTC
NA	TRBJ1-1	TRBV29-1	TRBD1	CSAEPQGSGTEAFF	TGCAGCGCTGAACCACAGGGGTCGGGCACTGAAGCTTTCTTT
NA	TRBJ1-1	TRBV27	NA	CASSRQLEGGTEAFF	TGTGCCAGCAGTCGCCAACTCGAGGGGGGCACTGAAGCTTTCTTT
few	TRBJ2-3	TRBV6-2/TRBV6-3	NA	CASSYSLEPDTQYF	TGTGCCAGCAGTTACTCGCTGGAACCAGATACGCAGTATTTT
NA	TRBJ1-1	TRBV20-1	NA	CSASPEPNGEAFF	TGCAGTGCTAGCCCAGAGCCTAACGGTGAAGCTTTCTTT
many	TRBJ1-6	TRBV28	TRBD1	CASSDRGSSYNSPLHF	TGTGCCAGCAGTGACAGGGGGAGCTCCTATAATTCACCCCTCCACTTT